This TCR beta chain was identified in a study of blood T cell repertoires in COVID-19. Produced via immunoSEQ multiplex PCR; TCRdb's table is partial and in-frame only. The top ten clones hold around 1.9% of a sample with around 300,000 clones, nearly 90% of them seen once. CDR3 length equals 14 residues. V gave up 10 bases and J gave up 3 bases; unmatched junction bases: 11. CDR1 is ENHRY, CDR2 SYGVKD, per germline. The V call is TRBV10-3, the J call TRBJ1-2; 7 bases are shared with TRBD1. The sample consisted of PBMCs or T cells enriched from blood (not recorded which). The clonotype comes from a woman aged 55 to 70 who had recovered from COVID-19. The CDR3 region is CATKNRGSDYGYTF. CDR3 DNA: TGTGCCACAAAAAACAGGGGTTCCGACTATGGCTACACCTTC.